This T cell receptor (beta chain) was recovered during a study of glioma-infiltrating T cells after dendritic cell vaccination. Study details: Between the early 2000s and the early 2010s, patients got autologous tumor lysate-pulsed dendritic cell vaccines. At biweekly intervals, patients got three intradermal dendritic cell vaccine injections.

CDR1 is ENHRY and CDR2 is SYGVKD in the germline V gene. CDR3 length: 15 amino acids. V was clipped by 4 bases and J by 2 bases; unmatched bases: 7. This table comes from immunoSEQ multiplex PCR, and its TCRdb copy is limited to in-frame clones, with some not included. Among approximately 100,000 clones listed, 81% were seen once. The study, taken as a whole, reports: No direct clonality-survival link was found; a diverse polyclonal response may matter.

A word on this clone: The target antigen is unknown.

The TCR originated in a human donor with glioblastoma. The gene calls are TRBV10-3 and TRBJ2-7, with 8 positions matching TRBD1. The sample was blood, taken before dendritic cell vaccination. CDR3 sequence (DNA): TGTGCCATCAGTGGGACCAGGACAGGGCCCTACGAGCAGTACTTC. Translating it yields CAISGTRTGPYEQYF.